Listed below are T cell receptor beta chains from one sample, sequenced in a study of T cells in Graves' hyperthyroidism and ophthalmopathy. TCRdb passed the multiplex PCR reads through MiXCR, listing each CDR3 protein once. The table shows approximately 400,000 distinct CDR3 sequences, with about 14% occurring only once. The sequencing sample was made of blood. The receptors shown here come from a man over 45 with Graves' ophthalmopathy. The CDR3 runs from the conserved cysteine through the conserved F or W. A D gene is named only where the DNA matches it firmly. Expanded clones get a size class; other rows say once, few or many, or leave the size out.

V gene,D gene,clone size,J gene,CDR3 protein,CDR3 DNA
TRBV12-3/TRBV12-4,-,few,TRBJ2-1,CASSAGRRGTGDEQFF,TGTGCCAGCAGCGCCGGGCGGAGGGGGACGGGGGATGAGCAGTTCTTC
TRBV7-9,-,-,TRBJ2-1,CASVGGVNSYNEQFF,TGTGCCAGCGTAGGGGGGGTCAACTCCTACAATGAGCAGTTCTTC
TRBV2,-,many,TRBJ2-7,CASSAPGHHQQYF,TGTGCCAGCAGCGCGCCGGGACACCATCAGCAGTACTTC
TRBV9,-,-,TRBJ2-3,CASSVVGESTDTQYF,TGTGCCAGCAGCGTAGTCGGGGAAAGCACAGATACGCAGTATTTT
TRBV20-1,TRBD1,many,TRBJ2-3,CSAKIGGMDTQYF,TGCAGTGCTAAAATAGGGGGCATGGATACGCAGTATTTT
TRBV28,-,many,TRBJ2-3,CASSPGRYADTQYF,TGTGCCAGCAGTCCTGGCAGATACGCAGATACGCAGTATTTT
TRBV2,TRBD2,many,TRBJ2-1,CASNSRAGYNEQFF,TGTGCCAGCAACTCCCGAGCGGGGTACAATGAGCAGTTCTTC
TRBV20-1,TRBD2,many,TRBJ2-1,CSAITHGTSRGYNEQFF,TGCAGTGCTATAACCCATGGGACTAGCAGGGGGTACAATGAGCAGTTCTTC
TRBV24-1,-,-,TRBJ2-1,CATSDLASSYNEQFF,TGTGCCACCAGTGATTTGGCCTCCTCATACAATGAGCAGTTCTTC
TRBV15,-,-,TRBJ2-7,CATSSKPLADSYYEQYF,TGTGCCACCAGCAGTAAGCCACTAGCAGACTCATACTACGAGCAGTACTTC
TRBV9,TRBD2,many,TRBJ2-7,CASSVLAGGYEQYF,TGTGCCAGCAGTGTGTTAGCGGGAGGCTACGAGCAGTACTTC
TRBV15,-,-,TRBJ2-1,CATTTGSYNEQFF,TGTGCCACCACGACTGGCAGCTACAATGAGCAGTTCTTC
TRBV7-6,TRBD2,-,TRBJ2-1,CASSLGGSGRFNEQFF,TGTGCCAGCAGCTTAGGTGGTAGCGGGAGGTTCAATGAGCAGTTCTTC
TRBV7-8,-,-,TRBJ2-6,CASSLVPGVWANVLTF,TGTGCCAGCAGCTTAGTCCCAGGGGTCTGGGCCAACGTCCTGACTTTC
TRBV2,-,many,TRBJ1-5,CASSESGQSNQPQHF,TGTGCCAGCAGTGAATCCGGACAGAGCAATCAGCCCCAGCATTTT
TRBV19,TRBD2,few,TRBJ2-2,CATRMRERATGELFF,TGTGCCACCCGAATGCGGGAGAGAGCCACCGGGGAGCTGTTTTTT
TRBV7-9,-,many,TRBJ1-2,CASSLIQVGGDYGYTF,TGTGCCAGCAGCTTAATTCAGGTCGGTGGCGACTATGGCTACACCTTC
TRBV19,TRBD2,many,TRBJ2-3,CATATSGSTDTQYF,TGTGCCACCGCGACTAGCGGTAGCACAGATACGCAGTATTTT
TRBV7-6,TRBD1,many,TRBJ1-4,CASTPTGATNEKLFF,TGTGCCAGCACCCCTACAGGGGCAACTAATGAAAAACTGTTTTTT
TRBV27,-,many,TRBJ2-3,CASSFNRNTDTQYF,TGTGCCAGCAGTTTTAACAGGAACACAGATACGCAGTATTTT
TRBV28,-,many,TRBJ2-6,CASSWTRWGSRAGANVLTF,TGTGCCAGCAGTTGGACCCGGTGGGGCAGTCGAGCTGGGGCCAACGTCCTGACTTTC
TRBV14,-,-,TRBJ1-2,CASSQGLDYGYTF,TGTGCCAGCAGCCAAGGGTTGGACTATGGCTACACCTTC
TRBV30,-,many,TRBJ2-7,CAWSVSTFEQYF,TGTGCCTGGAGTGTATCCACTTTCGAGCAGTACTTC
TRBV10-3,TRBD2,-,TRBJ2-7,CAISESRLAGDVACEQYF,TGTGCCATCAGTGAGTCCAGACTAGCGGGAGACGTCGCCTGCGAGCAGTACTTC
TRBV20-1,TRBD2,many,TRBJ2-7,CSVFGGSSYEQYF,TGCAGTGTTTTCGGCGGGAGCTCCTACGAGCAGTACTTC
TRBV14,TRBD2,many,TRBJ2-1,CASSQVRRGSSAYNEQFF,TGTGCCAGCAGCCAAGTTCGCCGCGGGAGTAGTGCCTACAATGAGCAGTTCTTC
TRBV19,TRBD1,-,TRBJ1-1,CASSEAPGQMNTEAFF,TGTGCCAGTAGTGAGGCACCGGGACAGATGAACACTGAAGCTTTCTTT
TRBV3-1,-,once,TRBJ2-3,CASSSRQDNTQYF,TGTGCCAGCAGTTCTCGACAAGACAATACGCAGTATTTT
TRBV27,TRBD1,-,TRBJ2-1,CASRTGGSEQFF,TGTGCCAGCAGGACAGGGGGCAGCGAGCAGTTCTTC
TRBV7-9,-,many,TRBJ2-3,CASSLGRAAPNTDTQYF,TGTGCCAGCAGCTTAGGACGAGCAGCCCCCAACACAGATACGCAGTATTTT
TRBV28,TRBD1,few,TRBJ1-2,CASSLYGMTGAGGYTF,TGTGCCAGCAGTTTGTACGGGATGACAGGGGCGGGTGGCTACACCTTC
TRBV4-1,TRBD1,-,TRBJ1-6,CASSQDSGTVRPLHF,TGCGCCAGCAGCCAAGATTCGGGGACAGTCCGACCCCTCCACTTT
TRBV20-1,-,many,TRBJ2-1,CSGLEGTEYNEQFF,TGCAGTGGTCTGGAGGGGACAGAATACAATGAGCAGTTCTTC
TRBV7-6,-,-,TRBJ2-1,CASSLSDFGSYNEQFF,TGTGCCAGCAGCTTGTCGGACTTCGGCTCCTACAATGAGCAGTTCTTC
TRBV27,-,-,TRBJ1-3,CASSRRQSGNTIYF,TGTGCCAGCAGTCGCCGGCAATCTGGAAACACCATATATTTT
TRBV19,TRBD1,-,TRBJ1-3,CASSIGDRGSGNTIYF,TGTGCCAGTAGTATAGGCGACAGGGGCTCTGGAAACACCATATATTTT
TRBV20-1,-,-,TRBJ2-7,CSASPEAISSYEQYF,TGCAGTGCTTCCCCCGAAGCGATCTCTTCCTACGAGCAGTACTTC
TRBV29-1,TRBD1,many,TRBJ1-2,CSVSTGTENYGYTF,TGCAGCGTCTCTACCGGGACAGAAAACTATGGCTACACCTTC
TRBV24-1,-,-,TRBJ2-3,CATSDPIRKEGEGDTQYF,TGTGCCACCAGTGATCCGATCCGTAAAGAGGGGGAGGGAGATACGCAGTATTTT
TRBV4-1,TRBD2,few,TRBJ2-7,CASSQDPGRTSQFYEQYF,TGCGCCAGCAGCCAAGATCCGGGGAGGACTAGCCAATTCTACGAGCAGTACTTC
TRBV19,TRBD2,few,TRBJ2-2,CASNPGTSGIWSTGELFF,TGTGCCAGTAACCCCGGGACTAGCGGGATATGGAGCACCGGGGAGCTGTTTTTT
TRBV20-1,TRBD1,many,TRBJ2-7,CSAPQAGQGFSDEQYF,TGCAGTGCTCCACAGGCGGGACAGGGCTTTTCCGACGAGCAGTACTTC
TRBV13,-,many,TRBJ2-5,CASSLGPRKETQYF,TGTGCCAGCAGCTTGGGTCCCCGCAAGGAGACCCAGTACTTC
TRBV29-1,-,many,TRBJ2-1,CSVDRVYNEQFF,TGCAGCGTTGACAGGGTATACAATGAGCAGTTCTTC
TRBV5-1,TRBD2,many,TRBJ2-3,CASSLTGGRNTDTQYF,TGCGCCAGCAGTCTCACGGGCGGGAGAAACACAGATACGCAGTATTTT
TRBV3-1,TRBD1,many,TRBJ1-6,CASSQGAAWDRGSPLHF,TGTGCCAGCAGCCAAGGGGCCGCGTGGGACAGGGGTTCACCCCTCCACTTT
TRBV5-4,-,-,TRBJ2-7,CASSFDRSYEQYF,TGTGCCAGCAGCTTCGACAGGTCCTACGAGCAGTACTTC
TRBV5-8,-,many,TRBJ1-1,CASSPTHRFLEAFF,TGTGCCAGCAGCCCGACTCACAGGTTTCTTGAAGCTTTCTTT
TRBV12-3/TRBV12-4,-,many,TRBJ2-6,CASSTSGSGANVLTF,TGTGCCAGCAGTACCTCAGGGTCTGGGGCCAACGTCCTGACTTTC
TRBV2,TRBD2,many,TRBJ2-3,CASSPLQLRGITDTQYF,TGTGCCAGCAGCCCCCTCCAGTTGCGGGGGATCACAGATACGCAGTATTTT
TRBV19,TRBD1,many,TRBJ2-7,CASSLDHGQGFEQYF,TGTGCCAGTAGTCTCGATCACGGACAGGGGTTCGAGCAGTACTTC